This T cell receptor (beta chain) derives from a study of shared clonotypes between healthy human individuals. Study-level findings and limits: Several donors had about 5% of their naive CD4 clonotypes in common. Generation probabilities were higher for clonotypes shared across all four sorted-subset donors than for unshared ones. Large depth notwithstanding, sorted-subset sequencing proved incomplete by rarefaction.

Note on this clone: Its antigen remains unknown.

In the authors' workflow: ImmunoSEQ supplied junction-only sequences lacking quality scores, so filtering was different. Using immunoSEQ multiplex PCR, the repertoire was profiled, and TCRdb retains in-frame clones only, with some absent. The V and J calls and clone size were taken over from that table, and D and trimming were inferred from the DNA. Of millions of clones listed, 95% are singletons. Trimming at V came to 2 bases and at J to 2 bases, leaving 5 bases not matched to a gene. Germline CDR1 MNHEY, CDR2 SVGAGI. The CDR3 sequence is 15 residues long. Source material: naive CD4+ T cells sorted from blood. As for subset: CD45RA+ positively selected. J is TRBJ1-2 and V is TRBV6-5, with 7 nucleotides matching TRBD1. The clonotype originates from a man aged 18 to 30 in good health. This chain's CDR3 is CASSYRQGVNYGYTF. The DNA for the CDR3 is TGTGCCAGCAGTTACCGGCAGGGGGTCAACTATGGCTACACCTTC.